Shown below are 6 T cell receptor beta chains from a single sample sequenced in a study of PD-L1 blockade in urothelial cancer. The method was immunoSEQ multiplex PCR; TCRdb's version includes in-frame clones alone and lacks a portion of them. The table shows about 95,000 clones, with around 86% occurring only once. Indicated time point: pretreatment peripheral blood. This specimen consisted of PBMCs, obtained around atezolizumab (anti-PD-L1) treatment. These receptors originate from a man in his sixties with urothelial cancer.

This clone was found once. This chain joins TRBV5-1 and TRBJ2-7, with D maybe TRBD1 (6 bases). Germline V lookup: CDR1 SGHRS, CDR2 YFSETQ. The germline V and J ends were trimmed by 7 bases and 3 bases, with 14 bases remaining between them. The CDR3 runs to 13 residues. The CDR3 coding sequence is TGCGCCAGCCGCACTAGAGGGGGCTACGAGCAGTACTTC. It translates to CASRTRGGYEQYF. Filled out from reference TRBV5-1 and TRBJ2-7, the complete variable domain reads KAGVTQTPRYLIKTRGQQVTLSCSPISGHRSVSWYQQTPGQGLQFLFEYFSETQRNKGNFPGRFSGRQFSNSRSEMNVSTLELGDSALYLCASRTRGGYEQYFGPGTRLTVT.

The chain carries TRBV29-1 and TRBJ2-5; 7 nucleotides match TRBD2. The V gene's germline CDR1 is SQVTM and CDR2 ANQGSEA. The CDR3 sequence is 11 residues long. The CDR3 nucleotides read TGCAGTTATGGGGGGGGAGAGACCCAGTACTTC. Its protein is CSYGGGETQYF.

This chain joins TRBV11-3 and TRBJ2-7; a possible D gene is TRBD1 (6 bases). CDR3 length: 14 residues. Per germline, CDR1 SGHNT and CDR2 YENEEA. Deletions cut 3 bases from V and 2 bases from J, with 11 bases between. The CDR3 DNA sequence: TGTGCCAGCAGCTTTTCAGGGGCCCCCTACGAGCAGTACTTC. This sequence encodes CASSFSGAPYEQYF.

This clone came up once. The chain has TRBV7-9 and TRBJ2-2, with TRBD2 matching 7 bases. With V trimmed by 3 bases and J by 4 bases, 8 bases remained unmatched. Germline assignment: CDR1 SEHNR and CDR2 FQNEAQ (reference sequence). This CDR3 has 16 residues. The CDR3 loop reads CASSFMAGVGTGELFF. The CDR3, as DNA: TGTGCCAGCAGCTTCATGGCGGGGGTTGGCACCGGGGAGCTGTTTTTT.

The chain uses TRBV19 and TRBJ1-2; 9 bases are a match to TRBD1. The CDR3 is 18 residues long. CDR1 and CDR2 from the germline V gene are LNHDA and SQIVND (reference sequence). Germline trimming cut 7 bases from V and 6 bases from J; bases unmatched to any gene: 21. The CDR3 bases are TGTGCCAGTACCGCCCCCCGGGACAGGGAGTCTATTTTACATGGCTACACCTTC. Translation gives CASTAPRDRESILHGYTF. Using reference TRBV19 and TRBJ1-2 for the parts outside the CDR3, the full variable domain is DGGITQSPKYLFRKEGQNVTLSCEQNLNHDAMYWYRQDPGQGLRLIYYSQIVNDFQKGDIAEGYSVSREKKESFPLTVTSAQKNPTAFYLCASTAPRDRESILHGYTFGSGTRLTVV.

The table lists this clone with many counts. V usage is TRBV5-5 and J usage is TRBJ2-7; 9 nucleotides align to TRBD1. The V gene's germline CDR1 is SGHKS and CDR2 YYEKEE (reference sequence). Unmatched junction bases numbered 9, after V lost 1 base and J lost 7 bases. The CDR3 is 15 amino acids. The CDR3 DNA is TGTGCCAGCAGCTTGCTCCACAGGGGGCGCGGGGAGCAGTACTTC. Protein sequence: CASSLLHRGRGEQYF.